Included here is one T cell receptor (beta chain) sequence, with context. The study recruited people aged roughly 18 to 95 years across under 25 US areas. Categorization into cohorts depended on clinical history that participants reported. Original processing notes: From reference gene primer amplification, estimates of nucleated cell counts were derived. This table comes from immunoSEQ multiplex PCR, and its TCRdb copy is limited to in-frame clones, with some not included. V and J calls plus clone size are reproduced from that table; the DNA served to infer D and trimming. The table lists roughly 330,000 clones, 70% to 90% of them singletons, with about 5.7% in the top ten. This CDR3 is 14 amino acids long. The germline V gene encodes CDR1 SGDLS and CDR2 YYNGEE. V lost 4 bases and J 0 bases, leaving 8 bases between the germline ends. The source of the sample is a study of blood T cell repertoires in COVID-19. Overall study context: The origin of the acute and convalescent COVID-19 samples was the United States, Italy and Spain.

The sample taken for sequencing was PBMCs or T cells enriched from blood (not recorded which). The receptor was isolated from a woman in her thirties who had recovered from COVID-19. V is TRBV9 and J is TRBJ2-1; D call uncertain. As DNA, the CDR3 is TGTGCCAGCAGCCCGCTGAGCTCCTACAATGAGCAGTTCTTC. This encodes CASSPLSSYNEQFF.